The 9 T cell receptor beta chains presented below share a single source sample, sequenced in a study of radiotherapy plus CTLA-4 blockade in lung cancer (dated by TCRdb to 2016 to 2018). The library came from the immunoSEQ multiplex PCR assay. TCRdb stores this immuneACCESS table with in-frame sequences only. Part of the clones is absent; in the studies checked, under half of the shortfall reflects unresolved V genes, and no reason is known for the rest. For this sample the table gives 70,000 to 100,000 clones, of which roughly 86% were detected only once. The top ten hold 2% to 2.5% of the sample. The sample consisted of peripheral blood, taken from a patient treated with radiotherapy plus ipilimumab. These receptors were collected from a human donor with non-small cell lung cancer who had a partial response to radiotherapy plus ipilimumab.

This chain links TRBV19 with TRBJ1-2, with D possibly TRBD1 on 6 matching bases. From germline, CDR1 is LNHDA and CDR2 SQIVND (reference sequence). This CDR3 region has 12 residues. Deletions cut 5 bases from V and 7 bases from J, with 11 bases between. The CDR3 DNA reads TGTGCCAGTAGTGACAGGCTCCGTGGCTACACCTTC. Translation: CASSDRLRGYTF.

The gene calls are TRBV9 and TRBJ2-7, with D possibly matching TRBD2 (5 bases). Germline V gene data show CDR1 as SGDLS and CDR2 as YYNGEE. Trimming stripped 4 bases from V and 2 bases from J, with 22 bases between. CDR3 size: 17 residues. CDR3 in DNA: TGTGCCAGCAGCTCCAGTAGTCTGGGGAGTTTTCCCTACGAGCAGTACTTC. It translates to CASSSSSLGSFPYEQYF. Full variable domain (missing parts from reference TRBV9 and TRBJ2-7): DSGVTQTPKHLITATGQRVTLRCSPRSGDLSVYWYQQSLDQGLQFLIQYYNGEERAKGNILERFSAQQFPDLHSELNLSSLELGDSALYFCASSSSSLGSFPYEQYFGPGTRLTVT.

The gene calls are TRBV30 and TRBJ1-2; no firm D call. Germline V gene sequence: CDR1 GTSNPN, CDR2 SVGIG (reference sequence). The germline V and J ends were trimmed by 0 bases and 8 bases, with 10 bases remaining between them. The CDR3 runs 12 residues. DNA of the CDR3: TGTGCCTGGAGTGTACTCGGGGTCGGCTACACCTTC. It translates to CAWSVLGVGYTF. Complete variable domain (other parts from reference TRBV30 and TRBJ1-2): SQTIHQWPATLVQPVGSPLSLECTVEGTSNPNLYWYRQAAGRGLQLLFYSVGIGQISSEVPQNLSASRPQDRQFILSSKKLLLSDSGFYLCAWSVLGVGYTFGSGTRLTVV.

The chain employs TRBV18 and TRBJ1-1; D is perhaps TRBD1 (5 bases). Trimming removed 2 bases from V and 0 bases from J, with 7 bases in between. Germline CDR1 KGHSH, CDR2 LQKENI. CDR3 length: 14 amino acids. CDR3 coding DNA: TGTGCCAGCTCACCATCAGGGTTGAACACTGAAGCTTTCTTT. Protein: CASSPSGLNTEAFF.

The genes are TRBV28 and TRBJ2-7; D might be TRBD1 (5 bases). With 5 bases removed from V and 4 bases from J, the gap between germline ends came to 21 bases. The V gene's germline CDR1 is MDHEN and CDR2 SYDVKM. CDR3 length: 16 residues. The CDR3 nucleotides are TGTGCCAGCAGTGCACCAGGGAAGAGGCTAACATACGAGCAGTACTTC. Translation gives CASSAPGKRLTYEQYF.

The J gene is TRBJ1-1, the V gene TRBV5-6, with 9 bases matching TRBD1. V gave up 3 bases and J gave up 7 bases; unmatched junction bases: 7. The CDR3 extends over 14 amino acids. Germline V CDR1 and CDR2: SGHDT, YYEEEE. DNA of the CDR3: TGTGCCAGCAGCTCCTGGACAGGGGATAGTGAAGCTTTCTTT. Its protein is CASSSWTGDSEAFF.

The CDR3 reads CASSPQASGTYEQYF. The CDR3 coding sequence is TGTGCCAGCAGCCCTCAGGCTAGCGGAACCTACGAGCAGTACTTC. The chain employs TRBV7-9 and TRBJ2-7; 7 nucleotides line up with TRBD2. From germline, CDR1 is SEHNR and CDR2 FQNEAQ (reference sequence). The CDR3 has 15 residues. Trimming cost V 5 bases and J 2 bases; bases outside gene matches: 9.

This clone came up a few times. The chain carries TRBV10-3 and TRBJ2-6; D unresolved. The germline V gene encodes CDR1 ENHRY and CDR2 SYGVKD. The V and J ends lost 5 bases and 4 bases respectively, with 12 bases between them. This CDR3 contains 15 residues. The CDR3 reads CAISNSSSGANVLTF. The CDR3 DNA reads as TGTGCCATCAGTAATTCTAGTTCCGGGGCCAACGTCCTGACTTTC.

The CDR3 protein is CASSYRGTGASEQYF. The CDR3 nucleotides are TGTGCCAGCAGTTACCGGGGGACAGGGGCTAGTGAGCAGTACTTC. The chain has TRBV6-5 and TRBJ2-7, with 10 bases aligning to TRBD1. The CDR3 is 15 residues long. V was clipped by 2 bases and J by 7 bases; unmatched bases: 8. Germline CDR1 MNHEY, CDR2 SVGAGI.